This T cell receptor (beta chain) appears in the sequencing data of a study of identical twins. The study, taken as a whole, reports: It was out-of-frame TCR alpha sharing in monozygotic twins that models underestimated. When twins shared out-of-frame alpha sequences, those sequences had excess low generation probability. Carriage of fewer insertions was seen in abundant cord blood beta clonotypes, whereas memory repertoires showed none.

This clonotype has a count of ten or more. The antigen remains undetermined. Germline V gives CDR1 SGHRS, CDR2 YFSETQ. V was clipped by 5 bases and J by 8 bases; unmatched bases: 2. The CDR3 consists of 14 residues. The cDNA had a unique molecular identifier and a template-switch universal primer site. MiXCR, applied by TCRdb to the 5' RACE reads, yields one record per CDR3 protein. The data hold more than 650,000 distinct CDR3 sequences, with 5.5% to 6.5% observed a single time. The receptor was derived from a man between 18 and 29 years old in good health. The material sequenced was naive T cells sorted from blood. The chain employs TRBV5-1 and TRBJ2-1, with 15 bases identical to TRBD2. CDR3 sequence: CASRGLAGGHEQFF. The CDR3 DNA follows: TGCGCCAGCAGGGGACTAGCGGGAGGCCATGAGCAGTTCTTC.